The 3 T cell receptor beta chains given below trace back to one sample, sequenced in a study of blood T cell repertoires in COVID-19. The assay was immunoSEQ multiplex PCR, and TCRdb's table has in-frame clones only and misses some. The sample has just under 35,000 clones, around 87% seen once. Sequencing used peripheral blood. These receptors were taken from a human donor in a cohort sampled during active COVID-19.

The sample holds a few counts of this clone. The chain joins TRBV28 to TRBJ1-3; maybe TRBD1 (6 bases). The CDR3 is made up of 15 amino acids. Germline assignment: CDR1 MDHEN and CDR2 SYDVKM. The V end lost 6 bases, the J end lost 1 base, and 13 bases lay between the germline ends. The CDR3 region is CASSRGGGSGNTIYF. The CDR3 DNA reads as TGTGCCAGCAGCAGAGGGGGGGGTTCTGGAAACACCATATATTTT.

In its sample, this clone was seen a few times. The CDR3 DNA is TGTGCCAGCTCACTCGGGACAGGTATAGGGGGGAACACTGAAGCTTTCTTT. This gives the protein CASSLGTGIGGNTEAFF. This chain joins TRBV18 and TRBJ1-1; 8 bases agree with TRBD1. CDR1 is KGHSH and CDR2 is LQKENI in the germline V gene. The CDR3 runs 17 residues. The J segment lost 1 base and the V segment lost 4 bases, leaving 11 bases of the junction unmatched.

CDR3 in DNA: TGTGCCAGCAGCCCCTTCGGTTACAGCTCTGGAAACACCATATATTTT. Amino acid sequence: CASSPFGYSSGNTIYF. This sequence joins TRBV28 and TRBJ1-3, with D unresolved. Trimming pared 6 bases from V and 0 bases from J, leaving 15 bases between. CDR1 MDHEN and CDR2 SYDVKM come from the germline V gene. CDR3 length: 16 amino acids.